The clone carrying this TCR beta chain was detected once. Its antigen is undetermined. The data derive from a study of graft-versus-host responses after intestinal transplantation. Study-level background: Transplant types were multivisceral, liver-intestinal, or isolated intestinal. Anti-thymocyte globulin induction was given to all recipients, followed by tacrolimus and steroids for 2 to 3 years. General study results and limits: Circulating GvH clone levels at their peak were associated with HvG declines (early post-transplant).

TCRdb keeps only in-frame clones here, not all; method: immunoSEQ multiplex PCR. This sample carries over 70,000 clones, 90% to 95% of them seen once, and the ten largest clones take around 0.54%. The CDR3 is 13 residues long. Trimming stripped 5 bases from V and 5 bases from J, with 16 bases between. Per germline, CDR1 SQVTM and CDR2 ANQGSEA. The clonotype originates from a human donor who received an intestinal transplant. The V and J genes are TRBV29-1 and TRBJ2-7; perhaps TRBD2 as D (6 bases). The sample here was unstimulated CD8+ T cells sorted from spleen or lymph node cells, taken before intestinal transplant. The CDR3 loop is CSVLGGVKNEQYF. The CDR3, as DNA: TGCAGCGTTCTCGGGGGTGTAAAAAACGAGCAGTACTTC.